The 32 T cell receptor beta chains below were found in one sample sequenced in a study of neurological immune-mediated disorders. As to time point: longitudinal time-point 2. TCRdb independently ran MiXCR on the 5' RACE reads; one entry per CDR3 protein. The table records some 100,000 distinct CDR3 sequences, 13% of them present only once. Sequencing was done on a sample of PBMCs. These receptors were obtained from a female donor with HTLV-1-associated myelopathy (HAM/TSP).

This clonotype showed up many times. The chain combines TRBV7-9 with TRBJ1-2, with D hard to call. CDR3 length equals 14 residues. V gave up 2 bases and J gave up 10 bases, with 17 bases separating them. Looked up from germline, CDR1 is SEHNR and CDR2 is FQNEAQ (reference sequence). CDR3 protein: CASSLIDDSGVYTF. The CDR3 DNA sequence: TGTGCCAGCAGCTTAATCGACGATTCGGGTGTCTACACCTTC.

This clonotype showed up many times. The chain uses TRBV28 and TRBJ2-7; 10 bases fit TRBD2. The V segment lost 2 bases and the J segment 5 bases; nucleotides outside the gene matches: 6. The CDR3 runs 15 residues. Per germline, CDR1 MDHEN and CDR2 SYDVKM. Here the CDR3 reads CASSLHSGGANEQYF. The CDR3 DNA sequence: TGTGCCAGCAGTTTACACAGCGGGGGGGCCAACGAGCAGTACTTC.

This clonotype has at least ten counts. The CDR3, as DNA: TGTGCCAGCACCTGGGGGGGGGGAGAGCAGTACTTC. It yields the protein CASTWGGGEQYF. The chain joins TRBV28 to TRBJ2-7; 7 positions match TRBD2. Germline assignment: CDR1 MDHEN and CDR2 SYDVKM. V shed 7 bases, J shed 7 bases, and the junction held 7 bases outside the gene matches. The CDR3 covers 12 residues.

This clonotype was seen a single time. The chain links TRBV10-3 to TRBJ2-3; D not certain. This CDR3 spans 13 amino acids. From germline, CDR1 is ENHRY and CDR2 SYGVKD. Trimming cost V 2 bases and J 2 bases, with 5 bases left between them. CDR3 nucleotide sequence: TGTGCCATCAGTGAGGGAGACACAGATACGCAGTATTTT. Protein: CAISEGDTDTQYF.

The chain has TRBV18 and TRBJ1-4, with TRBD1 identical over 7 bases. The ends lost 1 base at V and 3 bases at J; junction bases unmatched: 8. Germline CDR1 reads KGHSH; CDR2 reads LQKENI. The CDR3 contains 17 residues. The CDR3 DNA follows: TGTGCCAGCTCACCACGGGCAGGGGGGGCGGCTAATGAAAAACTGTTTTTT. Translation: CASSPRAGGAANEKLFF.

This clonotype has just one count. This may come from a read error, since a much larger clone is one base off. The rearrangement joins TRBV6-6 to TRBJ2-7, with a weak D call TRBD1 (6 bases). Germline CDR1 reads MNHNY; CDR2 reads SVGAGI (reference sequence). CDR3 length equals 14 residues. The CDR3 DNA follows: TGTGACAGCAGTCCAGGGGTCCTTTCCTACGAGCAGTACTTC. Protein sequence: CDSSPGVLSYEQYF.

This clonotype showed up many times. The chain links TRBV4-2 to TRBJ2-1; D is possibly TRBD1 or TRBD2 (6 bases each). Between the trimmed V and J ends, which lost 1 base and 6 bases, there was a span of 13 bases. Looked up from germline, CDR1 is LGHNA and CDR2 is YNFKEQ. The CDR3 has 15 amino acids. The CDR3 DNA reads TGTGCCAGCAGCCAAGTACAGGGCGGGGTCAATGAGCAGTTCTTC. It encodes CASSQVQGGVNEQFF.

This clonotype was observed at least ten times. The V gene is TRBV5-1, the J gene TRBJ2-3; D unresolved. Germline V gene lookup returns CDR1 SGHRS and CDR2 YFSETQ. Trimming shortened V by 1 base and J by 6 bases, and 12 bases separated the two germline ends. The length of the CDR3 is 14 residues. The CDR3 reads CASSLPKVGDTQYF. CDR3 coding DNA: TGCGCCAGCAGCTTGCCAAAGGTGGGGGATACGCAGTATTTT.

In this sample, this clonotype turned up many times. The chain couples TRBV25-1 to TRBJ2-5; D not certain. The CDR3 is made up of 13 amino acids. The V gene lost 3 bases and the J gene lost 5 bases, with 10 bases spanning the gap. The germline gives CDR1 MGHDK, CDR2 SYGVNS. CDR3 sequence (DNA): TGTGCCAGCAGTGACAGCAGCTTGGAGACCCAGTACTTC. Translated: CASSDSSLETQYF.

As for this clonotype: A single base separates this from a much larger clone, so it may be a read error. This chain connects TRBV3-1 to TRBJ2-5; D remains ambiguous. Germline V gene sequence: CDR1 LGHDT, CDR2 YNNKEL (reference sequence). V was clipped by 4 bases and J by 5 bases, with 23 bases between them. The CDR3 is 17 residues long. The CDR3 nucleotides read TGTGCCAGCAGCCGAACTTCGTCGCGGAGTTATGGTGAGACCCAGTACTTC. Its protein is CASSRTSSRSYGETQYF.

There are many counts of this clonotype. The rearrangement uses TRBV20-1 and TRBJ2-5; 9 bases match TRBD2. J was trimmed by 4 bases and V by 3 bases; bases with no gene match: 3. This CDR3 is 13 amino acids long. Germline CDR1 and CDR2: DFQATT and SNEGSKA (reference sequence). CDR3 DNA sequence: TGCAGTGCTAGTGCGGGGGGGGGAGAGACCCAGTACTTC. As protein: CSASAGGGETQYF.

This clonotype was recorded at least ten times. The V gene is TRBV5-1, the J gene TRBJ2-3, with D maybe TRBD2 (6 bases). From germline, CDR1 is SGHRS and CDR2 YFSETQ. Between the trimmed V and J ends, which lost 0 bases and 6 bases, there was a span of 20 bases. The CDR3 sequence is 17 residues long. The CDR3 loop is CASSLAGGSGVSDTQYF. The DNA of the CDR3 is TGCGCCAGCAGCTTGGCTGGGGGTAGCGGAGTTTCGGATACGCAGTATTTT.

The sample holds many counts of this clonotype. One end of the junction is discordant with germline, which a read error may explain. The chain is built from TRBV4-2 and TRBJ2-7; tentatively, D is TRBD1 or TRBD2 (6 bases each). Germline CDR1 reads LGHNA; CDR2 reads YNFKEQ. CDR3 length equals 15 residues. CDR3 amino acids: CVSSQDPGASYEQYF. The CDR3 DNA reads TGTGTCAGCAGCCAAGATCCGGGGGCGTCCTACGAGCAGTACTTC.

This clonotype occurred many times. This chain links TRBV20-1 with TRBJ1-4; the D gene is possibly TRBD1 (6 bases). V lost 5 bases, J lost 3 bases, and 16 bases lay in between. Germline V lookup: CDR1 DFQATT, CDR2 SNEGSKA (reference sequence). The CDR3 extends over 15 amino acids. The CDR3 bases are TGCAGTGCTTTCGGAGGGGGGCAGCCTAATGAAAAACTGTTTTTT. Protein sequence: CSAFGGGQPNEKLFF.

This clonotype was seen many times. V and J are TRBV29-1 and TRBJ1-3; D gene uncertain. V was pared by 3 bases and J by 4 bases, with 10 bases between. The CDR3 has 13 residues. Per the germline V gene, CDR1 is SQVTM and CDR2 is ANQGSEA. The chain's CDR3 is CSVEGRPGNTIYF. The CDR3 DNA reads as TGCAGCGTTGAGGGCAGACCAGGAAACACCATATATTTT.

In this sample, this clonotype turned up many times. The chain carries TRBV10-2 and TRBJ2-3; 11 bases line up with TRBD2. The V gene end was trimmed by 7 bases and the J gene end by 2 bases; junction bases not matched to a gene: 5. The CDR3 has 15 residues. Germline CDR1 WSHSY, CDR2 SAAADI. This chain's CDR3 is CASIRLAGTTDTQYF. The CDR3 nucleotides are TGCGCCAGCATTCGACTAGCGGGGACCACAGATACGCAGTATTTT.

This clonotype showed up many times. The gene calls are TRBV11-2 and TRBJ2-7, with 8 bases fitting TRBD1. Trimming cost V 0 bases and J 5 bases; bases outside gene matches: 3. CDR3 size: 14 residues. The germline gives CDR1 SGHAT, CDR2 FQNNGV. In DNA form, the CDR3 reads TGTGCCAGCAGCTTAGAACAGGGGGTTCACGAGCAGTACTTC. Translating gives CASSLEQGVHEQYF.

Of note for this clonotype: One base away lies a much larger clone, so this may be a sequencing read error. The chain carries TRBV7-3 and TRBJ2-3, with 14 positions matching TRBD2. This CDR3 comprises 16 residues. The germline V gene has CDR1 SGHTA and CDR2 FQGTGA. The CDR3 sequence is CANSSRLAGGTDTQYF. The DNA of the CDR3 is TGTGCCAACAGCTCCCGACTAGCGGGGGGGACAGATACGCAGTATTTT.

With respect to this clonotype: One junction end disagrees with the germline gene, perhaps due to a read error. V usage is TRBV12-3 or TRBV12-4 and J usage is TRBJ1-3; D remains unclear. The CDR3 spans 16 residues. The chain's CDR3 is CVSSLPGRESGNTIYF. CDR3 DNA sequence: TGTGTCAGCAGCCTCCCCGGGAGGGAGTCTGGAAACACCATATATTTT.

This clonotype was seen repeatedly, ten times or more. This chain uses TRBV11-2 with TRBJ2-5; 7 nucleotides line up with TRBD1. This CDR3 has 13 amino acids. J lost 4 bases, V lost 2 bases, and 1 base had no gene match. Per the germline V gene, CDR1 is SGHAT and CDR2 is FQNNGV. The CDR3 nucleotides read TGTGCCAGCAGCTTATGGACAGGAGAGACCCAGTACTTC. It yields the protein CASSLWTGETQYF.

This clonotype was observed at least ten times. The J gene is TRBJ2-3, the V gene TRBV28, with 8 bases matching TRBD2. Germline V gene data show CDR1 as MDHEN and CDR2 as SYDVKM. J gave up 8 bases and V 5 bases, and 9 bases lay outside the gene matches. The CDR3 contains 14 residues. This CDR3 is CASSLRTSFTTQYF. The CDR3 DNA follows: TGTGCCAGCAGTCTCAGGACTAGCTTCACTACGCAGTATTTT.

This clonotype was seen repeatedly, ten times or more. The chain joins TRBV12-3 or TRBV12-4 to TRBJ2-2, with 9 bases identical to TRBD1. This CDR3 spans 16 amino acids. V gave up 4 bases and J gave up 5 bases; unmatched junction bases: 8. The DNA of the CDR3 is TGTGCCAGCAGTTCGGGGACAGGGCCTAGGACCGGGGAGCTGTTTTTT. It codes for CASSSGTGPRTGELFF.

Ten or more counts support this clonotype. The J gene is TRBJ1-4, the V gene TRBV5-1, with D hard to call. CDR3 size: 13 residues. V was cut by 5 bases and J by 5 bases, with 10 bases left in between. The V gene's germline CDR1 is SGHRS and CDR2 YFSETQ. CDR3 amino acids: CASSSDSNEKLFF. The CDR3 coding sequence is TGCGCCAGCAGTTCAGATTCAAATGAAAAACTGTTTTTT.

This clonotype showed up many times. The chain is built from TRBV20-1 and TRBJ2-7; TRBD2 matches at 8 bases. The germline V gene has CDR1 DFQATT and CDR2 SNEGSKA (reference sequence). There are 16 residues in the CDR3. V was clipped by 3 bases and J by 3 bases; unmatched bases: 13. The CDR3 DNA reads as TGCAGTGCTAGTCCCACTAGCGGACAAATAAACTACGAGCAGTACTTC. Its protein product is CSASPTSGQINYEQYF.

A remark on this clonotype: Its ends do not fully match the called genes, so a read error is possible. CDR3: CATSLNWKVTRRAYEQYF. CDR3 DNA sequence: TGTGCCACCAGTTTGAACTGGAAGGTGACTAGGAGAGCCTACGAGCAGTACTTC. V is TRBV27 and J is TRBJ2-7, with D possibly matching TRBD2 (6 bases). CDR1 MNHEY and CDR2 SMNVEV come from the germline V gene (reference sequence). This CDR3 contains 18 residues.

This clonotype was observed many times. The CDR3 sequence is CASSSRLGETQYF. The CDR3 DNA reads TGTGCCAGCAGCTCGCGTCTGGGGGAGACCCAGTACTTC. The chain carries TRBV9 and TRBJ2-5; D remains ambiguous. This CDR3 is 13 amino acids long. Trimming cost V 4 bases and J 5 bases, with 12 bases left between them. The germline CDR1 and CDR2 sequences are SGDLS and YYNGEE. Full variable domain (rest looked up from reference TRBV9 and TRBJ2-5): DSGVTQTPKHLITATGQRVTLRCSPRSGDLSVYWYQQSLDQGLQFLIQYYNGEERAKGNILERFSAQQFPDLHSELNLSSLELGDSALYFCASSSRLGETQYFGPGTRLLVL.

This chain joins TRBV11-2 and TRBJ1-5; no clear D gene. The CDR3 is made up of 13 amino acids. Trimming removed 5 bases at V and 8 bases at J, with 13 bases between. Germline V CDR1 and CDR2: SGHAT, FQNNGV. DNA of the CDR3: TGTGCCAGCAGCGGAAGACGCGGGGAGCCCCAGCATTTT. Its protein is CASSGRRGEPQHF. Full variable domain (remainder filled in from reference TRBV11-2 and TRBJ1-5): EAGVAQSPRYKIIEKRQSVAFWCNPISGHATLYWYQQILGQGPKLLIQFQNNGVVDDSQLPKDRFSAERLKGVDSTLKIQPAKLEDSAVYLCASSGRRGEPQHFGDGTRLSIL.

This clonotype was seen at least ten times. The V and J genes are TRBV5-5 and TRBJ2-7, with TRBD1 matching over 9 bases. Losses at the gene ends were 4 bases for V and 3 bases for J; bases not matched to a gene: 17. The germline V gene encodes CDR1 SGHKS and CDR2 YYEKEE (reference sequence). The CDR3 length is 18 residues. The CDR3 protein is CASSIRTGASYSSYEQYF. CDR3 in DNA: TGTGCCAGCAGCATCCGGACAGGGGCGTCATATTCCAGCTACGAGCAGTACTTC.

At least ten counts were recorded for this clonotype. The rearrangement joins TRBV6-6 to TRBJ1-5; weak D call: TRBD1 (5 bases). Deletions cut 8 bases from V and 3 bases from J, with 14 bases between. The CDR3 extends over 14 amino acids. CDR1 and CDR2 from the germline V gene are MNHNY and SVGAGI (reference sequence). The CDR3 loop is CASPLGGDNQPQHF. CDR3 DNA: TGTGCCAGCCCTCTCGGGGGGGACAATCAGCCCCAGCATTTT.

This clonotype was observed many times. V gene TRBV12-3 or TRBV12-4 combines with J gene TRBJ2-4, with TRBD1 as a possible D gene (6 bases). The CDR3 covers 14 residues. Trimming stripped 6 bases from V and 1 base from J, with 10 bases between. The CDR3 DNA sequence: TGTGCCAGCAGGGAGACAGGCGCCAAAAACATTCAGTACTTC. Amino acid sequence: CASRETGAKNIQYF.

This clonotype was detected ten times or more. The rearrangement joins TRBV7-9 to TRBJ2-5; D call uncertain. Trimming took 5 bases from V and 5 from J, leaving 15 bases between them. This CDR3 region has 14 residues. Germline V gene data show CDR1 as SEHNR and CDR2 as FQNEAQ (reference sequence). The CDR3 nucleotides are TGTGCCAGCAGCCGCATTAGGTCTGTGGAGACCCAGTACTTC. Its translation is CASSRIRSVETQYF.

This clonotype was counted many times. V gene TRBV7-8 combines with J gene TRBJ2-7; 10 nucleotides line up with TRBD2. Germline values: CDR1 SGHVS, CDR2 FQNEAQ. This CDR3 has 17 amino acids. The V gene end was trimmed by 5 bases and the J gene end by 0 bases; junction bases not matched to a gene: 10. CDR3 in DNA: TGTGCCAGCAGCCCCCCCATGAGCGGGGGGGCCTCCTACGAGCAGTACTTC. As protein: CASSPPMSGGASYEQYF.